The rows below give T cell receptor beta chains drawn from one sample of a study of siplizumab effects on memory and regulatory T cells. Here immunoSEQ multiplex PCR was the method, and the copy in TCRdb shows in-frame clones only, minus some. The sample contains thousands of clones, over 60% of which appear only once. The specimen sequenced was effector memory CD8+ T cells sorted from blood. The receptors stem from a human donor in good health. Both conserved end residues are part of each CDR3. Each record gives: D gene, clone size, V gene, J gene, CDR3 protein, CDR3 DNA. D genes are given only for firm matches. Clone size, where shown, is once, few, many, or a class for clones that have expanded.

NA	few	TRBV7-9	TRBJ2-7	CASSLGRSSYEQYF	TGTGCCAGCAGCTTGGGCCGGAGCTCCTACGAGCAGTACTTC
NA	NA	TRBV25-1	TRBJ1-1	CASSDGGDSTEAFF	TGTGCCAGCAGTGACGGGGGGGATAGCACTGAAGCTTTCTTT
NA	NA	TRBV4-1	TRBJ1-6	CASSQESGYSPLHF	TGCGCCAGCAGCCAAGAGTCAGGTTATTCACCCCTCCACTTT
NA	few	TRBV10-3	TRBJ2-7	CASSLGRSSYEQYF	TGTGCCAGCAGCTTGGGCCGGAGCTCCTACGAGCAGTACTTC
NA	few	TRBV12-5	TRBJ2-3	CASGLVGVSTDTQYF	TGTGCTAGTGGTTTGGTAGGGGTTAGCACAGATACGCAGTATTTT
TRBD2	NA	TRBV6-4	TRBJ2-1	CASSDSGTSGSNEQFF	TGTGCCAGCAGTGACTCCGGGACTAGCGGGAGCAATGAGCAGTTCTTC
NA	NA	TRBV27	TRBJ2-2	CASTNTGELFF	TGTGCCAGCACGAACACCGGGGAGCTGTTTTTT
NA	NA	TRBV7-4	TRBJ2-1	CASSLAGNYNEQFF	TGTGCCAGCAGCTTAGCCGGGAACTACAATGAGCAGTTCTTC
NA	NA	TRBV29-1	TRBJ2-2	CSVDEFPTGELFF	TGCAGCGTTGACGAATTTCCCACCGGGGAACTGTTTTTT
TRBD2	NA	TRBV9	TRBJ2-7	CASSVGLAGGYEQYF	TGTGCCAGCAGCGTAGGACTAGCGGGAGGTTACGAGCAGTACTTC
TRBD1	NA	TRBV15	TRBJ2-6	CATSRTGGSGANVLTF	TGTGCCACCAGCAGGACAGGGGGCTCTGGGGCCAACGTCCTGACTTTC
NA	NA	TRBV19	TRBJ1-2	CASSIGTGYYGYTF	TGTGCCAGTAGTATTGGGACGGGTTACTATGGCTACACCTTC
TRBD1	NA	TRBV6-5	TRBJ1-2	CASSWQGVDYGYTF	TGTGCCAGCAGTTGGCAGGGGGTCGACTATGGCTACACCTTC
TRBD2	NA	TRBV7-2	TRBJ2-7	CASSPRLAGAVQYF	TGTGCCAGCAGCCCGAGACTAGCGGGAGCGGTGCAGTACTTC
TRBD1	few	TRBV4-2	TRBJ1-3	CASSQEEGAGGNTIYF	TGTGCCAGCAGCCAAGAGGAGGGGGCTGGTGGAAACACCATATATTTT
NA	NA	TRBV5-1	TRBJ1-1	CASSSPYQLAGLNTEAFF	TGCGCCAGCAGCTCCCCGTACCAACTGGCAGGCCTGAACACTGAAGCTTTCTTT
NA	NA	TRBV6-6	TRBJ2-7	CASSYSSTYEQYF	TGTGCCAGCAGTTACTCGTCGACCTACGAGCAGTACTTC
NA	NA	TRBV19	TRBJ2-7	CASSNSYEQYF	TGTGCCAGTAGTAACTCCTACGAGCAGTACTTC
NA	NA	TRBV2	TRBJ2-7	CASILISEQYF	TGTGCCAGCATCTTGATTTCCGAGCAGTACTTC
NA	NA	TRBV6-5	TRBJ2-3	CASSSSSTDTQYF	TGTGCCAGCAGTTCCTCTAGCACAGATACGCAGTATTTT
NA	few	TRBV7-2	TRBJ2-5	CASSTALETQYF	TGTGCCAGCAGCACTGCCTTGGAGACCCAGTACTTC
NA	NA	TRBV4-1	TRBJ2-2	CASSPRGEAGELFF	TGCGCCAGCAGCCCCCGAGGTGAGGCCGGGGAGCTGTTTTTT
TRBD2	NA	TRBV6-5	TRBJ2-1	CASSASGGPHNEQFF	TGTGCCAGCAGTGCTAGCGGGGGGCCGCACAATGAGCAGTTCTTC
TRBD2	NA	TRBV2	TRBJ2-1	CASSPTGLAGGFF	TGTGCCAGCAGTCCAACCGGACTAGCCGGGGGGTTCTTC
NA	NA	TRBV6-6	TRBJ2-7	CASSQERAGPYEQYF	TGTGCCAGCAGCCAAGAGCGGGCGGGTCCCTACGAGCAGTACTTC
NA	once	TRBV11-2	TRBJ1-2	CASSFRTRANYGYTF	TGTGCCAGCAGCTTCAGGACCCGGGCGAACTATGGCTACACCTTC
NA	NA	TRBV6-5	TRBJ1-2	CASRAGTAGYTF	TGTGCCAGCAGGGCAGGGACGGCTGGCTACACCTTC
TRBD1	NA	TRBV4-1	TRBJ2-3	CASSQRPGQAFTDTQYF	TGCGCCAGCAGCCAAAGACCGGGACAGGCGTTCACAGATACGCAGTATTTT
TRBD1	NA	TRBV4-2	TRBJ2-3	CASSQETGAVDTQYF	TGTGCCAGCAGCCAAGAAACAGGGGCGGTTGATACGCAGTATTTT
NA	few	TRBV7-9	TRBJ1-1	CASSLGGPEAFF	TGTGCCAGCAGCTTAGGGGGCCCTGAAGCTTTCTTT
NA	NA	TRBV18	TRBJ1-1	CASSPQIYIENTEAFF	TGTGCCAGCTCACCCCAGATCTACATCGAGAACACTGAAGCTTTCTTT
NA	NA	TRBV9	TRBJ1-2	CASSVEALRSGNYGYTF	TGTGCCAGCAGCGTAGAGGCCCTGAGGTCGGGGAACTATGGCTACACCTTC
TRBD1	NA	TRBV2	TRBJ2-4	CARFPGQGNIQYF	TGTGCCAGATTTCCGGGACAGGGGAACATTCAGTACTTC
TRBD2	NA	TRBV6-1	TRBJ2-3	CASSALAGGPDTQYF	TGTGCCAGCAGCGCTCTAGCGGGAGGACCAGATACGCAGTATTTT
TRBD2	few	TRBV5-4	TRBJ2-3	CASSLAEGLAGCF	TGTGCCAGCAGCTTGGCGGAAGGGTTAGCGGGGTGTTTT
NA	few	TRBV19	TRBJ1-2	CASSILTGGYTF	TGTGCCAGTAGTATCCTGACGGGTGGCTACACCTTC
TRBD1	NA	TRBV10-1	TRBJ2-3	CARKRPGQGTDTQYF	TGCGCCAGGAAGAGACCGGGACAGGGGACAGATACGCAGTATTTT
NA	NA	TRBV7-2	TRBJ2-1	CASGQLNEQFF	TGTGCCAGCGGCCAGCTCAATGAGCAGTTCTTC
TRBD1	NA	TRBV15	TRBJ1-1	CATSRSKPGQGVFSEAFF	TGTGCCACCAGCAGATCCAAACCGGGACAGGGGGTCTTTAGTGAAGCTTTCTTT
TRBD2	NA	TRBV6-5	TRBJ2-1	CASSYFTSGYNEQFF	TGTGCCAGCAGTTACTTTACTAGCGGATACAATGAGCAGTTCTTC
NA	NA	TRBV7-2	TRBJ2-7	CASSPHGGFFDEQYF	TGTGCCAGCAGCCCCCACGGCGGGTTTTTTGACGAGCAGTACTTC
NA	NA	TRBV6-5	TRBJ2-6	CASDPGHSGANVLTF	TGTGCCAGTGATCCAGGGCACTCTGGGGCCAACGTCCTGACTTTC
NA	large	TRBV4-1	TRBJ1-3	CASSQVSLADRNTIYF	TGCGCCAGCAGCCAAGTCTCACTGGCAGACCGAAACACCATATATTTT
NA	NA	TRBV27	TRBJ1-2	CASSLVLGGYGYTF	TGTGCCAGCAGTTTAGTGTTGGGAGGCTATGGCTACACCTTC
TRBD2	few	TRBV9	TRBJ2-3	CASPGGFRTDTQYF	TGTGCCAGCCCCGGGGGGTTCCGCACAGATACGCAGTATTTT
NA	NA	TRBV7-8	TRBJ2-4	CASSTDSSLAKNIQYF	TGTGCCAGCAGCACCGACTCGAGTCTAGCCAAAAACATTCAGTACTTC
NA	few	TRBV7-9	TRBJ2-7	CASSTGPYEQYF	TGTGCCAGCAGCACCGGGCCTTACGAGCAGTACTTC
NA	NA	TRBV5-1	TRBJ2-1	CASSRWLYSPHEQFF	TGCGCCAGCAGCCGCTGGCTGTATTCCCCCCATGAGCAGTTCTTC
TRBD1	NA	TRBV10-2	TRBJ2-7	CASMPGQGGVEQYF	TGCGCCAGCATGCCGGGACAGGGGGGTGTCGAGCAGTACTTC
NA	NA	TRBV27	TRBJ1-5	CASSHRSVLTRDYSNQPQHF	TGTGCCAGCAGTCACAGGAGCGTCCTCACACGGGATTATAGCAATCAGCCCCAGCATTTT
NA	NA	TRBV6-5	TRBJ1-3	CASASGNTIYF	TGTGCCAGCGCCTCTGGAAACACCATATATTTT
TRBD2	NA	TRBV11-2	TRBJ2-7	CASSLGTGGYEQYF	TGTGCCAGCAGCTTAGGAACGGGGGGCTACGAGCAGTACTTC
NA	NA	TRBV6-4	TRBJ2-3	CASSDTGRDTQYF	TGTGCCAGCAGTGATACCGGGCGAGATACGCAGTATTTT
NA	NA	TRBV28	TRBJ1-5	CASSPVNGKGQPQHF	TGTGCCAGCAGTCCGGTGAATGGGAAGGGTCAGCCCCAGCATTTT
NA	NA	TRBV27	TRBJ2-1	CASSRGHRNEQFF	TGTGCCAGCAGTAGGGGACACCGCAATGAGCAGTTCTTC
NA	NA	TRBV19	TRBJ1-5	CASGTTEDRVQPQHF	TGTGCCAGCGGAACTACGGAGGATCGTGTTCAGCCCCAGCATTTT
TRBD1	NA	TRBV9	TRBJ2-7	CASSPQTQTGDDVYEQYF	TGTGCCAGCAGCCCGCAGACTCAAACAGGGGACGACGTCTACGAGCAGTACTTC
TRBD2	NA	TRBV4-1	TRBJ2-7	CASSQEASGASYEQYF	TGTGCCAGCAGCCAAGAGGCTAGCGGGGCCTCCTACGAGCAGTACTTC
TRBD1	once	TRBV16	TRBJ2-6	CASSHDRVGANVLTF	TGTGCCAGCAGCCATGACAGGGTCGGGGCCAACGTCCTGACTTTC
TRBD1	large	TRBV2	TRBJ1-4	CASSGSGTAEKLFF	TGTGCCAGCAGTGGGTCCGGGACAGCTGAAAAACTGTTTTTT